This T cell receptor (beta chain) was captured by sequencing in a study of cytomegalovirus exposure and HLA in healthy donors (dated by TCRdb to 2017 to 2019). About the investigation overall: An earlier analysis of under 600 of the donors reported more than 250 Gb of sequence data and around 110 million unique TCR beta sequences from about 180 million T cells. An earlier analysis of roughly 580 of the donors used high-throughput TCR beta sequencing to judge whether each TCR beta V gene segment behaved as functional or pseudogenic. The study profiled the T cell repertoires of some 610 subjects by immunosequencing and related them to cytomegalovirus serostatus. Among the roughly 390 genotyped donors, under 90% belonged to the genetic ancestry cluster associated with self-reported Caucasian donors. Donor age, sex, ethnicity and CMV serostatus were collected together with the repertoire data. Every discovery cohort repertoire had been produced on one sequencing platform. A later genetic analysis used genome-wide SNP genotypes for about 55% of the 666 donors, treating that subset as a discovery cohort. High-throughput TCR immunosequencing, statistical association of individual TCRs with disease status, and machine learning were combined to predict cytomegalovirus infection status. Both class I and class II loci were covered by HLA typing, at four-digit resolution. A separate validation cohort of roughly 120 different subjects was used in addition to the approximately 640-subject first cohort. An early release that covered 500 to 800 HLA-typed donors contained approximately 300 gigabases of sequencing data and tens of millions of unique TCR sequences. Rather than using new phenotypic data, the later analysis identified candidate immune exposures from TCR beta sequences and from how often those sequences occurred across donors. Among around 400 genotyped donors of the cohort, an average of approximately 240,000 unique TCR beta nucleotide sequences was sequenced per donor, of which about 19% were non-productive. Typing coverage varied by locus: roughly 620-630 donors for A, B, C, DRB1 and DQB1; under 550 for DQA1; about 600 for DPA1; roughly 450 for DPB1. Because of strong linkage in the cohort, four or five DR-DQ haplotypes were treated as single units for association and clustering. To study patterns of TCR occurrence, a later analysis re-analyzed previously published TCR beta repertoires from several hundred donors and added high-resolution HLA genotyping. The study aimed to test whether signatures of past pathogen exposure could be identified by cataloging public T cell receptors. Overall results and qualifications from the work: A further reported finding was that TCR beta sequences accurately predicted the HLA-A and HLA-B alleles for most subjects in the first cohort. Presence/absence analyses assumed roughly uniform sequencing depth across donors, an assumption that may not hold. While some public TCRs were present in many individuals, most TCR sequences turned up only very rarely across donors. Cytomegalovirus status was reported to be diagnosed by the classifier with high specificity and sensitivity in both the original and validation cohorts. CMV serostatus was the only immune exposure information available for the cohort. According to a later analysis, most CMV-associated TCR beta chains appeared to be HLA-restricted, and the HLA associations seemed to be driven largely by CMV exposure. A later analysis found that TCR association rates varied across HLA loci, with DRB1 alleles showing the most associated TCRs and HLA-C alleles the fewest. A cluster of highly shared sequence variants was judged likely to represent a technical artifact of the sequencing pipeline. This cohort had only TCR beta chains sequenced, and the lack of alpha or paired-chain data limited which features could be detected. In vitro tests confirmed that a few of the cytomegalovirus-associated TCR beta chains recognize cytomegalovirus antigens. An association between a missense DCLRE1C variant and V-gene and J-gene trimming of TCR beta chains was found in a later genetic analysis and replicated in an independent cohort. Some IMGT-functional V segments, including TRBV6-2 and TRBV6-3, could not be told apart with the 87-base-pair reads, so those segments were excluded. Strong co-occurrence of HLA alleles, especially DR and DQ, made assigning TCR associations to individual alleles difficult. According to the authors, the approach could potentially be generalized to other disease states and immunological phenotypes. The earlier analysis of a few hundred of the donors excluded roughly 17 rarely observed V segments, including chromosome 9 orphons, because counts were too low. Correlated functional status among segregating V segments might be attributable to linkage disequilibrium, but an unknown experimental factor could not be ruled out. In a later genetic analysis, fewer N-insertions in productive TCRs were reported among donors in an Asian-associated ancestry cluster than the roughly 710-donor mean. The study gave a list of 150 to 200 TCR beta chains associated with cytomegalovirus. Because some donors lacked HLA typing at each locus, the association tests relied only on the typed subset. Compared with equally common non-associated chains, HLA-associated TCR beta chains in a later analysis were more clonally expanded and had lower generation probabilities. An earlier analysis of 450 to 750 of the donors showed that most TCR beta V segments appeared in productive rearrangements either about 87% or about 30% of the time, which broadly matched IMGT annotations. In a later analysis, several top co-occurrence clusters were reported to appear linked to parvovirus B19, influenza, CMV and Epstein-Barr virus. In a later analysis, 16,951 TCR beta sequences were associated with specific HLA alleles at a false discovery rate of 0.05.

Concerning this clone itself: No antigen is known for it. No base quality information exists; no much larger clone differs at one position.

The cohort consisted of approximately 690 healthy bone marrow donors. Cohort members were all nominally healthy when sampled, although unrecorded immune exposures were likely present. The donor was CMV seronegative and was included in the group of a few hundred seronegative cohort members. Each donor provided a peripheral blood sample, and peripheral blood mononuclear cells were used for TCR beta sequencing. Genomic DNA was extracted from the blood cell samples with the Qiagen DNeasy Blood Extraction Kit. The CDR3, cysteine through phenylalanine, is 12 amino acids long. The only DNA kept is the CDR3, 36 bases in frame from the first base. The V end loses 4 bases and the J end loses 3 bases, and a stretch of 6 bases separates them. CDR1 ENHRY and CDR2 SYGVKD are derived from the germline V gene. Library preparation employed the immunoSEQ multiplex PCR assay. For the multiplex PCR, a mixture combining 60 forward primers for TCR Vbeta segments and 13 reverse primers for TCR Jbeta segments was used. The CDR3 region of rearranged TCR beta genes was amplified from genomic DNA by a multiplex PCR assay. The amplified TCR beta libraries were sequenced on the Illumina HiSeq System as 87-base-pair reads. Per the authors' processing: Across the 600 to 700 repertoires, a later analysis counted some 80 million unique TCR beta chains, roughly 11 million of which were shared by at least two donors. A nearest-neighbor algorithm error-corrected the raw reads and collapsed the reads into unique sequences, merging closely related sequences to remove PCR and sequencing errors. V, D and J gene segments were assigned by aligning CDR3 sequences to IMGT reference sequences. For a sequence to be retained, at least a six-nucleotide match to both a V gene segment and a J gene segment was required. Rearrangements were classified as productive when the CDR3 lacked stop codons and remained in frame with V and J, and all other rearrangements were classified as non-productive. CDR3 was defined by IMGT convention, running from the second conserved V-encoded cysteine to the conserved J-encoded phenylalanine. Sequences without an unambiguous match to a single V gene segment were excluded from the earlier analysis of about 640 of the donors. An earlier analysis of roughly 590 of the donors called V segments functional above 56.7% productive rearrangements and segregating when the between-donor standard deviation exceeded 5%. A statistical classification framework was built for diagnosing cytomegalovirus status from the catalog of TCR beta chain sequences. In a later analysis, V and J genes were assigned by comparing TCR nucleotide sequences against IMGT/GENE-DB human TR gene sequences. The TCRdist pipeline was used in a later analysis to assign CDR3 sequences and most-parsimonious VDJ recombination scenarios. In a later analysis, every TCR beta chain was defined by the combination of its CDR3 amino acid sequence and its V-gene family, and reads without a unique V-gene family were dropped. In a later analysis, 450 to 600 highly shared, low-generation-probability nucleotide sequences were removed to address suspected cross-contamination and a sequencing artifact. For each public chain, a later analysis derived a clonal expansion index from normalized ranks of inferred template counts within each repertoire. Generation probabilities in a later analysis came from a VDJ recombination model fitted to out-of-frame rearrangements, and those results were checked against IGoR. A later analysis scored TCR-TCR, TCR-HLA and TCR-CMV co-occurrence with hypergeometric tests, applying a repertoire-size bias correction to TCR pairs. A later analysis estimated false discovery rates by permuting HLA or CMV assignments 20 times. In a later analysis, co-occurring TCRs were grouped using DBSCAN, and TCRdist sequence similarity was added for clustering within HLA-allele-positive subsets. Repertoires with fewer than 30,000 or more than 120,000 public chains, plus five repertoires with anomalous nucleotide sharing, were excluded from co-occurrence clustering. TCRdb obtained this table from immuneACCESS and retained in-frame rearrangements with V and J assigned. These tables miss some clones; where compared with another copy, unresolved V genes account for less than half of the shortfall, and the remainder is unexplained. Clone size and V and J calls were adopted from that table, with D and trimming inferred from the DNA. This sample is represented by under 300,000 clones; over 90% of them were singletons. Roughly 1.6% of the sample belongs to the ten largest clones.

The chain is made from TRBV10-3 and TRBJ1-2; no D gene can be assigned with confidence. The source of this sequence is a girl aged 2 to 10 in good health and CMV-seronegative. Source material: PBMCs. Here the CDR3 is given as CAISVGDYGYTF. The DNA sequence reads TGTGCCATCAGTGTCGGGGACTATGGCTACACCTTC.